This T cell receptor beta chain was sequenced in a study of cytomegalovirus exposure and HLA in healthy donors (dated by TCRdb to 2016 to 2017). About the investigation overall: According to a later analysis, the 120 validation repertoires were produced on the same platform as the 680 or so repertoires of the first cohort. The study was designed to test whether signatures of past pathogen exposure could be identified by cataloging public T cell receptors. Along with the approximately 650-subject first cohort, a separate validation cohort of about 110 different subjects was used. The study combined high-throughput TCR immunosequencing, statistical association of individual TCRs with disease status, and machine learning to predict cytomegalovirus infection status. Overall results and qualifications from the work: The study listed approximately 160 TCR beta chains as associated with cytomegalovirus. Cytomegalovirus status was reported to be diagnosed by the classifier with high specificity and sensitivity in both the original and validation cohorts. The authors suggested that the approach could potentially be generalized to other disease states and immunological phenotypes. Subsequent analysis determined that TCRs grouped into clusters in the first cohort also showed a tendency toward co-occurrence across the roughly 110 validation repertoires, and 94% of cluster scores exceeded 0. A later analysis had no HLA typing for the validation cohort, so co-occurrence there was scored across all 120 or so repertoires. While some public TCRs were present in many individuals, most TCR sequences turned up only very rarely across donors. In vitro tests confirmed that a few of the cytomegalovirus-associated TCR beta chains recognize cytomegalovirus antigens.

As for this clone: Which antigen it targets is not known. It has no much larger one-base neighbor in the sample; base qualities were not kept.

The library was produced with the immunoSEQ multiplex PCR assay. Regarding the original processing steps: A statistical classification framework was built to diagnose cytomegalovirus status from the catalog of TCR beta chain sequences. TCRdb retrieved this table from immuneACCESS and kept in-frame rearrangements only. Not all clones are present; in checked studies, unresolved V genes account for under half, and no reason is known for the remainder. That table is the source of V, J and clone size, and D and trimming were worked out from the DNA. Recorded for this sample are 150,000 to 200,000 clones; around 81% of them occurred a single time. The biggest ten clones account for 2.5% to 3% of the sample. The CDR1 and CDR2 encoded by the germline V gene are SGHVS and FQNEAQ. Taken from cysteine to phenylalanine, the CDR3 has 18 residues. Only CDR3 DNA remains: 54 bases, in frame from the first base. Trimming removed 5 bases from V and 4 bases from J; the gene matches leave 16 bases unexplained.

The donors were included in the validation cohort of approximately 130 subjects, a group kept apart from the roughly 670-subject first cohort. The sequenced sample consisted of PBMCs. The rearrangement combines TRBV7-8 with TRBJ1-1; the junction holds 10 bases that match TRBD1. This receptor was obtained from a woman between 18 and 29 years old in good health and CMV-seropositive. The bases read TGTGCCAGCAGCCCACCGGGACAGGGGATTCGTACAGGCACTGAAGCTTTCTTT. This sequence encodes CASSPPGQGIRTGTEAFF.